This entry is about one TCR beta chain. The CDR3 is 15 amino acids. The sample belongs to a study of blood T cells in healthy people across ages. PCR was performed a second time for roughly 7 to 12 cycles using a sample-barcoded 5' primer and a J-beta primer mix. Each cDNA molecule carried a tag from a template-switch adaptor that contained 12 random nucleotides. Each sample provided no less than 2.5 million CDR3-containing paired-end reads. TCRdb used MiXCR to reprocess the 5' RACE reads, holding one entry per CDR3 protein. The sample lists around 1.5 million distinct CDR3 sequences, almost 60% occurring once. The study recruited healthy Caucasian donors from Russia who were aged roughly 6 to 100. Every sample had a minimum of 6 million PBMCs isolated.

This chain uses TRBV21-1 with TRBJ2-3; the D call in the table, TRBD1, was not verified against the DNA. TRBV21-1 is a known pseudogene. The source material was blood. The TCR originated in a man in his late teens or twenties in good health. Here the CDR3 DNA reads TGTGCCAGCAGAAGGGAGGACAGGGACACAGATACGCAGTATTTT. Translating it yields CASRREDRDTDTQYF.